The 18 T cell receptor beta chains given below trace back to one sample, sequenced in a study of blood T cell repertoires in COVID-19. Generated by immunoSEQ multiplex PCR, the TCRdb table keeps only in-frame clones and is missing some. This sample has some 320,000 clones, with 87% found just once. The sequenced sample consisted of peripheral blood. The source is a woman aged 45-65 years who had recovered from COVID-19.

The rearrangement links TRBV11-2 to TRBJ2-2; maybe TRBD2 (5 bases). CDR3 length equals 17 residues. Germline V CDR1 and CDR2: SGHAT, FQNNGV. The V end was cut by 4 bases, the J end by 6 bases, with 21 bases between. CDR3 DNA: TGTGCCAGCAGCTCTAGATTAGCACGGAGGATATCCGGGGAGCTGTTTTTT. Its protein product is CASSSRLARRISGELFF.

J is TRBJ1-5 and V is TRBV6-1; D possibly corresponds to TRBD1 (5 bases). Per germline, CDR1 MNHNS and CDR2 SASEGT. CDR3 size: 15 residues. Trimming cost V 3 bases and J 0 bases, with 9 bases left between them. The CDR3 nucleotides read TGTGCCAGCAGTGACAGGGTGGCTAGCAATCAGCCCCAGCATTTT. Protein: CASSDRVASNQPQHF.

The table lists this clone with a few counts. The chain uses TRBV18 and TRBJ2-1, with 9 bases lining up with TRBD1. V lost 4 bases to trimming and J lost 0 bases; unmatched junction nucleotides: 1. This CDR3 is built from 15 residues. The germline V gene encodes CDR1 KGHSH and CDR2 LQKENI. The CDR3 is CASSLGQGSYNEQFF. CDR3 bases: TGTGCCAGCTCACTGGGACAGGGCTCCTACAATGAGCAGTTCTTC.

The chain joins TRBV21-1 to TRBJ2-7; the table's D gene call, TRBD2, was not cross checked with the DNA. TRBV21-1 corresponds to a pseudogene. The CDR3 sequence is 16 residues long. The CDR3 loop is CASLEAGGRFSYEQYF. The CDR3, as DNA: TGTGCCAGCCTTGAGGCGGGAGGGAGGTTCTCCTACGAGCAGTACTTC.

This chain joins TRBV4-2 and TRBJ2-7, with 9 bases aligning to TRBD2. There are 16 residues in the CDR3. CDR1 is LGHNA, CDR2 YNFKEQ, per germline. Trimming took 3 bases from V and 5 from J; bases not matched to a gene: 11. CDR3 coding DNA: TGTGCCAGCAGCCATCAGATAGGGACTAGCTTGAACGAGCAGTACTTC. It codes for CASSHQIGTSLNEQYF.

This chain joins TRBV14 and TRBJ2-7; 12 positions agree with TRBD1. The V gene end was trimmed by 4 bases and the J gene end by 3 bases; junction bases not matched to a gene: 13. CDR3 size: 18 residues. Germline V gives CDR1 SGHDN, CDR2 FVKESK. The CDR3 sequence: CASSLAGTGGAEVYEQYF. As DNA, the CDR3 is TGTGCCAGCAGCCTGGCCGGGACAGGGGGCGCGGAAGTCTACGAGCAGTACTTC.

The chain recombines TRBV28 with TRBJ2-2; D is possibly TRBD2 (6 bases). V lost 7 bases and J 6 bases, leaving 18 bases between the germline ends. The CDR3 has 15 residues. CDR1 and CDR2 (germline): MDHEN, SYDVKM. This CDR3 reads CASNWGVGIAGELFF. CDR3 coding DNA: TGTGCCAGCAACTGGGGGGTCGGGATTGCCGGGGAGCTGTTTTTT.

This rearrangement joins TRBV10-3 to TRBJ2-3; the match to TRBD2 covers 7 bases. J was trimmed by 5 bases and V by 0 bases; bases with no gene match: 5. This CDR3 is built from 15 residues. Germline-derived CDR1 and CDR2 are ENHRY and SYGVKD. The CDR3 reads CAISESGRAVDTQYF. Written as DNA, the CDR3 is TGTGCCATCAGTGAGTCGGGGAGGGCCGTAGATACGCAGTATTTT.

The chain employs TRBV4-3 and TRBJ2-6; D remains unclear. In germline, CDR1 is LGHNA, CDR2 YSLEER. V was pared by 0 bases and J by 2 bases, with 2 bases between. This CDR3 region has 14 residues. CDR3 sequence (DNA): TGCGCCAGCAGCCAAGATACTGGGGCCAACGTCCTGACTTTC. It yields the protein CASSQDTGANVLTF.

The chain has TRBV6-5 and TRBJ2-7; possibly TRBD2 for D (6 bases). The germline V and J ends were trimmed by 4 bases and 5 bases, with 6 bases remaining between them. The CDR3 totals 11 residues. CDR1 and CDR2 from the germline V gene are MNHEY and SVGAGI. The CDR3 DNA is TGTGCCAGCAGTTGGGGGGACGAGCAGTACTTC. This encodes CASSWGDEQYF.

The chain has TRBV6-5 and TRBJ1-6; D is perhaps TRBD1 (5 bases). Deletions cut 6 bases from V and 5 bases from J, with 14 bases between. Per the germline V gene, CDR1 is MNHEY and CDR2 is SVGAGI. CDR3 size: 15 residues. The CDR3: CASSPDSGNNSPLHF. The CDR3 DNA sequence: TGTGCCAGCAGCCCCGACAGTGGTAATAATTCACCCCTCCACTTT.

The chain employs TRBV28 and TRBJ2-5, with 8 bases identical to TRBD2. The length of the CDR3 is 15 residues. Per germline, CDR1 MDHEN and CDR2 SYDVKM. Losses at the gene ends were 5 bases for V and 7 bases for J; bases not matched to a gene: 12. The CDR3 is CASSPSGSGKGTQYF. CDR3 DNA: TGTGCCAGCAGTCCTTCGGGTAGCGGGAAAGGGACCCAGTACTTC.

The rearrangement joins TRBV6-2 or TRBV6-3 to TRBJ2-1; 7 positions agree with TRBD1. J gave up 7 bases and V 5 bases, and 5 bases lay outside the gene matches. Germline lookup yields CDR1 MNHEY and CDR2 SVGEGT. This CDR3 spans 13 amino acids. In DNA, the CDR3 is TGTGCCAGCAGTATACAACAGGGGAATGAGCAGTTCTTC. Its protein is CASSIQQGNEQFF.

CDR3 protein: CASSSPQDNEKLFF. CDR3 nucleotides: TGTGCCAGCAGCTCCCCCCAGGATAATGAAAAACTGTTTTTT. The genes are TRBV5-5 and TRBJ1-4; D ambiguous. Germline V gene lookup returns CDR1 SGHKS and CDR2 YYEKEE (reference sequence). The CDR3 is 14 residues long. Trimming removed 3 bases at V and 4 bases at J, with 10 bases between.

The chain joins TRBV5-4 to TRBJ2-5, with D maybe TRBD1 (6 bases). V was cut by 1 base and J by 5 bases, with 6 bases left in between. The CDR3 is made up of 12 amino acids. Germline V gene sequence: CDR1 SGHNT, CDR2 YYREEE (reference sequence). CDR3 in amino acids: CASSLQGETQYF. Here the CDR3 DNA reads TGTGCCAGCAGCTTGCAGGGGGAGACCCAGTACTTC.

The rearrangement links TRBV7-2 to TRBJ1-5; D unclear. Germline assignment: CDR1 SGHTA and CDR2 FQGNSA. The CDR3 sequence is 16 residues long. V gave up 1 base and J gave up 0 bases, with 10 bases separating them. The CDR3 protein is CASSLGRGYSNQPQHF. The CDR3 bases are TGTGCCAGCAGCTTAGGTCGGGGTTATAGCAATCAGCCCCAGCATTTT.

CDR3 coding DNA: TGTGCCAGCAGCGCCAATGGGGGGGGCGAGGAAAAACTGTTTTTT. It encodes CASSANGGGEEKLFF. V usage is TRBV7-2 and J usage is TRBJ1-4; the D gene is possibly TRBD1 (6 bases). Germline CDR1 reads SGHTA; CDR2 reads FQGNSA. V gave up 5 bases and J gave up 8 bases, with 18 bases separating them. The CDR3 totals 15 residues.

This clone was found once. CDR3 coding DNA: TGTGCCAGCAGTTACTCGACAGGGGCCCCCACAGATACGCAGTATTTT. Translated, it gives CASSYSTGAPTDTQYF. V is TRBV6-2 or TRBV6-3 and J is TRBJ2-3; 8 bases line up with TRBD1. The V and J ends lost 0 bases and 2 bases, in that order; junction bases with no gene match: 4. The CDR3 consists of 16 residues. Per germline, CDR1 MNHEY and CDR2 SVGEGT.